The present TCR beta chain was sequenced within a study of cytomegalovirus exposure and HLA in healthy donors. TCRdb's copy holds only in-frame clones and misses some; the assay was immunoSEQ multiplex PCR. The sample carries around 100,000 clones, roughly 95% recorded once. The sample taken for sequencing was PBMCs. This receptor was taken from a woman aged 18-29 years in good health and CMV-seronegative.

CDR3 nucleotides: TGTGCCAGCAGGGAGGAGCGGGACTGGCGCAATGAGCAGTTCTTC. This codes for CASREERDWRNEQFF. V is TRBV11-2 and J is TRBJ2-1, with 7 bases lining up with TRBD2. The CDR3 runs to 15 residues. The germline V gene encodes CDR1 SGHAT and CDR2 FQNNGV. V was clipped by 6 bases and J by 6 bases; unmatched bases: 11.